A single sample gave rise to the 18 T cell receptor beta chains below, sequenced in a study of control samples from healthy donors and cancer patients. The protocol was immunoSEQ multiplex PCR, while the TCRdb copy is restricted to in-frame clones and leaves out a portion. The sample lists some 100,000 clones; more than 90% were seen once. The sample was blood. These receptor sequences come from a human donor in good health. The donor label of this sample is uncertain.

This clone was observed once. The chain employs TRBV19 and TRBJ2-2; 7 positions match TRBD2. This CDR3 has 13 residues. Trimming at V came to 2 bases and at J to 7 bases, leaving 1 base not matched to a gene. Germline V lookup: CDR1 LNHDA, CDR2 SQIVND (reference sequence). The CDR3, as DNA: TGTGCCAGTAGTATACGGGGGGACGGGGAGCTGTTTTTT. It translates to CASSIRGDGELFF. The full variable domain, rest sourced from reference TRBV19 and TRBJ2-2, is DGGITQSPKYLFRKEGQNVTLSCEQNLNHDAMYWYRQDPGQGLRLIYYSQIVNDFQKGDIAEGYSVSREKKESFPLTVTSAQKNPTAFYLCASSIRGDGELFFGEGSRLTVL.

In the case of this clone: Compared with germline, one end of the junction differs, possibly owing to a read error. The J gene is TRBJ1-3, the V gene TRBV7-8; D not certain. The length of the CDR3 is 16 residues. Germline V CDR1 and CDR2: SGHVS, FQNEAQ. CDR3 sequence: CASSFGLQISGNAIYF. The DNA of the CDR3 is TGTGCCAGCAGCTTTGGACTTCAGATCTCTGGAAACGCCATATATTTT.

The rearrangement links TRBV14 to TRBJ1-1, with 9 positions matching TRBD1. CDR3 length: 16 residues. Trimming removed 3 bases from V and 1 base from J; junction bases left unmatched: 6. CDR1 and CDR2 from the germline V gene are SGHDN and FVKESK. The CDR3: CASSQTSQGANTEAFF. In DNA form, the CDR3 reads TGTGCCAGCAGCCAGACCTCACAGGGGGCGAACACTGAAGCTTTCTTT.

The rearrangement links TRBV4-1 to TRBJ2-4; TRBD2 is a possible D gene (5 bases). This CDR3 comprises 17 residues. The V gene lost 1 base and the J gene lost 2 bases, with 15 bases spanning the gap. Germline CDR1 reads MGHRA; CDR2 reads YSYEKL. The CDR3 region has the DNA TGCGCCAGCAGCCAAGTGTTCGGGGTCCCAACCAAAAACATTCAGTACTTC. The encoded protein is CASSQVFGVPTKNIQYF.

This clone has just a few counts. Other nucleotide sequences from this sample produce the same CDR3. The chain uses TRBV2 and TRBJ1-1, with 7 bases fitting TRBD1. V lost 7 bases, J lost 5 bases, and 7 bases stayed unmatched. Germline values: CDR1 SNHLY, CDR2 FYNNEI. CDR3 length: 13 residues. This CDR3 reads CASTQGEGTEAFF. The CDR3 nucleotides are TGTGCCAGCACCCAGGGGGAGGGGACTGAAGCTTTCTTT.

CDR3 region: CASSPRSGASYEQYV. The CDR3 DNA is TGTGCCAGCTCACCAAGGAGCGGGGCCTCCTACGAGCAGTACGTC. The V and J genes are TRBV18 and TRBJ2-7; 7 bases map to TRBD2. With V trimmed by 2 bases and J by 0 bases, 4 bases remained unmatched. The CDR3 runs to 15 residues. Germline V gene lookup returns CDR1 KGHSH and CDR2 LQKENI.

This sequence joins TRBV11-3 and TRBJ2-7; D unresolved. This CDR3 is built from 14 residues. V gave up 5 bases and J gave up 0 bases, with 11 bases separating them. Germline V CDR1 and CDR2: SGHNT, YENEEA. The CDR3: CASSPHYLSYEQYV. DNA for the CDR3: TGTGCCAGCAGCCCCCACTACCTCTCCTACGAGCAGTACGTC.

V is TRBV5-6 and J is TRBJ2-1; 8 bases fit TRBD2. Trimming cost V 3 bases and J 3 bases; bases outside gene matches: 5. The CDR3 spans 15 residues. Germline-derived CDR1 and CDR2 are SGHDT and YYEEEE. The CDR3 nucleotides read TGTGCCAGCAGCTACACTAGCGGAGACTACAATGAGCAGTTCTTC. It yields the protein CASSYTSGDYNEQFF.

The chain has TRBV4-1 and TRBJ2-7; 9 bases are a match to TRBD1. The V and J ends lost 4 bases and 4 bases, in that order; junction bases with no gene match: 8. This CDR3 spans 15 amino acids. Germline V gene sequence: CDR1 MGHRA, CDR2 YSYEKL. CDR3 region: CASSPHPGQGYEQYF. Written as DNA, the CDR3 is TGCGCCAGCAGCCCTCACCCGGGACAGGGTTACGAGCAGTACTTC.

This sequence joins TRBV5-4 and TRBJ2-7, with a tentative D call TRBD2 (7 bases). V was pared by 4 bases and J by 5 bases, with 19 bases between. Germline CDR1 and CDR2: SGHNT and YYREEE (reference sequence). The CDR3 runs to 15 residues. In nucleotides, the CDR3 is TGTGCCAGCAGCCCAAAGGCGGGGGCCCCCCACGAGCAGTACTTC. It yields the protein CASSPKAGAPHEQYF.

The chain uses TRBV6-5 and TRBJ2-1, with 8 nucleotides matching TRBD1. Trimming removed 6 bases from V and 2 bases from J; junction bases left unmatched: 6. The CDR3 covers 15 residues. CDR1 is MNHEY, CDR2 SVGAGI, per germline. CDR3 residues: CASRLTGGTYNEQFF. CDR3 DNA sequence: TGTGCCAGCAGACTCACAGGGGGTACCTACAATGAGCAGTTCTTC.

This CDR3 reads CASSQGTGSYEQYF. The CDR3, as DNA: TGTGCCAGCAGCCAGGGGACAGGCTCCTACGAGCAGTACTTC. The V gene is TRBV3-1 (or the pseudogene TRBV3-2), the J gene TRBJ2-7, with 8 bases aligning to TRBD1. V dropped 3 bases and J dropped 0; count of bases not matched to a gene: 1. The CDR3 is 14 residues long. Germline lookup yields CDR1 LGHDT and CDR2 YNNKEL (reference sequence).

This clone was observed a single time. The chain has TRBV27 and TRBJ1-2; a weak D match, TRBD1 (5 bases). This CDR3 spans 14 amino acids. CDR1 is MNHEY, CDR2 SMNVEV, per germline (reference sequence). Trimming left V 4 bases short and J 6 bases short, with 15 bases between. DNA for the CDR3: TGTGCCAGCAGTTCCCCCAAGGGGTTTAATGGCTACACCTTC. It codes for CASSSPKGFNGYTF.

The CDR3 is CASSLVGEGTEAFF. As DNA, the CDR3 is TGTGCCAGCAGCTTAGTTGGGGAGGGCACTGAAGCTTTCTTT. V and J are TRBV7-8 and TRBJ1-1; D uncertain. Germline-derived CDR1 and CDR2 are SGHVS and FQNEAQ. The CDR3 is 14 amino acids. Deletions cut 1 base from V and 4 bases from J, with 10 bases between.

This clone has a handful of counts. This sequence joins TRBV19 and TRBJ2-1; TRBD1 agrees at 9 bases. The CDR3 consists of 15 residues. V shed 7 bases and J 7 bases; nucleotides not matched to a gene: 11. CDR1 and CDR2 from the germline V gene are LNHDA and SQIVND (reference sequence). The CDR3 bases are TGTGCCAGTATTAACTCCGGGACAGGGTGGAATGAGCAGTTCTTC. Protein sequence: CASINSGTGWNEQFF.

The V and J genes are TRBV6-1 and TRBJ2-7, with D possibly being TRBD1 (5 bases). The CDR3 totals 15 residues. Germline assignment: CDR1 MNHNS and CDR2 SASEGT. The ends were cut back, 2 bases at V and 3 bases at J, with 14 bases in the middle. The CDR3 here is CASSEPDTLSYEQYF. The CDR3 nucleotides read TGTGCCAGCAGTGAACCGGACACTCTAAGCTACGAGCAGTACTTC.

The rearrangement uses TRBV27 and TRBJ1-4; D uncertain. The CDR3 totals 13 residues. The V gene's germline CDR1 is MNHEY and CDR2 SMNVEV (reference sequence). V was shortened by 7 bases and J by 3 bases, with 9 bases between the two germline ends. CDR3 sequence: CASTRGPNEKLFF. In DNA, the CDR3 is TGTGCCAGCACCCGTGGACCTAATGAAAAACTGTTTTTT.

Comment on this clone: The sample carries other DNA sequences with the same CDR3. The chain is built from TRBV12-5 and TRBJ2-2; 9 bases fit TRBD1. There are 16 residues in the CDR3. Germline V lookup: CDR1 LGHNT, CDR2 FRNRAP. Germline trimming cut 9 bases from V and 5 bases from J; bases unmatched to any gene: 13. The CDR3: CARGPHRGPGTGELFF. The CDR3 DNA reads TGTGCTAGGGGCCCCCACAGGGGGCCGGGGACCGGGGAGCTGTTTTTT.